This section outlines one T cell receptor beta chain sequence together with its context. Its antigen remains unidentified. These data are taken from a study of T cell responses to AZD1222 COVID-19 vaccine. The assay was immunoSEQ multiplex PCR, and TCRdb's table has in-frame clones only and misses some. The table shows roughly 170,000 clones, with 85% to 95% occurring only once. Points from the study as a whole: Sampled repertoires all dated from after the peak T cell response. The study identified only 6 or 7 AZD1222 recipients as seropositive at baseline. The study found vaccine-associated CD4 TCRs spanning spike, dominant at 160-218 and 743-854. Donors skewed white British and female; clonal diversity was possibly underestimated.

The CDR3 extends over 15 amino acids. CDR1 is SGDLS, CDR2 YYNGEE, per germline. Trimming at V came to 5 bases and at J to 4 bases, leaving 8 bases not matched to a gene. The rearrangement links TRBV9 to TRBJ2-7; 11 nucleotides align to TRBD2. The source material was peripheral blood, sampled 28 days after the second AZD1222 dose. The TCR originated in an adult who received the AZD1222 COVID-19 vaccine. The CDR3 reads CASSATSGSYYEQYF. The CDR3 bases are TGTGCCAGCAGTGCTACTAGCGGGAGTTATTACGAGCAGTACTTC.